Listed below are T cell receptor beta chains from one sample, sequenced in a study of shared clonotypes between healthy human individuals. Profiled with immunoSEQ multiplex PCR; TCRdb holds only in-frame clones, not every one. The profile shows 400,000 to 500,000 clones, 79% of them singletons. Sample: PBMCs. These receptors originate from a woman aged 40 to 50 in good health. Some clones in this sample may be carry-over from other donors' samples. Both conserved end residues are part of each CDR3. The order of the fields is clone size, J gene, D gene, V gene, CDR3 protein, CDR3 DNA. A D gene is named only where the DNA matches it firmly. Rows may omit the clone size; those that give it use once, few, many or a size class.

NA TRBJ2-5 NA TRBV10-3 CAIRTVREETQYF TGTGCCATCAGAACCGTCAGGGAAGAGACCCAGTACTTC
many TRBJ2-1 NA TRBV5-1 CASSLQGGDNEQFF TGCGCCAGCAGCTTACAGGGCGGGGACAATGAGCAGTTCTTC
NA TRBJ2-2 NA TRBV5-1 CASSLAGRVDTGELFF TGCGCCAGCAGCTTGGCTGGCAGGGTGGACACCGGGGAGCTGTTTTTT
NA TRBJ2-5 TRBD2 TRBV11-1 CASSAGTSGQETQYF TGTGCCAGCAGCGCAGGGACTAGCGGACAAGAGACCCAGTACTTC
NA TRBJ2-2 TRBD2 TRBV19 CAAGEEPNTGELFF TGTGCCGCGGGGGAGGAACCGAACACCGGGGAGCTGTTTTTT
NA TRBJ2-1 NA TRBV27 CASSSQSKSSYNEQFF TGTGCCAGCAGTTCCCAATCTAAGAGCTCCTACAATGAGCAGTTCTTC
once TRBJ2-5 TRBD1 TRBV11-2 CASSLNRGIQETQYF TGTGCCAGCAGCTTGAACAGGGGAATCCAAGAGACCCAGTACTTC
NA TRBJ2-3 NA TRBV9 CASSVELGTDTQYF TGTGCCAGCAGCGTAGAGCTGGGCACAGATACGCAGTATTTT
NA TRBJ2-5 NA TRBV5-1 CASSLEGIVETQYF TGCGCCAGCAGCTTGGAGGGAATAGTAGAGACCCAGTACTTC
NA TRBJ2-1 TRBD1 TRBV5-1 CASSFDPGQGQREQFF TGCGCCAGCAGCTTTGACCCGGGACAGGGACAGCGTGAGCAGTTCTTC
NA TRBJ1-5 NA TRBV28 CASRTGSNQPQHF TGTGCCAGCAGGACCGGGTCCAATCAGCCCCAGCATTTT
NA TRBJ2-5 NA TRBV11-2 CASSSLGGQETQYF TGTGCCAGCAGCTCACTGGGGGGCCAAGAGACCCAGTACTTC
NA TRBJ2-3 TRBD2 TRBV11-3 CASSAGTSGATDTQYF TGTGCCAGCAGCGCGGGGACTAGCGGGGCCACAGATACGCAGTATTTT
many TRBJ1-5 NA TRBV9 CASSPGGGSEPQHF TGTGCCAGCAGCCCCGGGGGGGGGTCGGAGCCCCAGCATTTT
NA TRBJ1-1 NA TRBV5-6 CASSFDGAEAFF TGTGCCAGCAGCTTCGACGGTGCTGAAGCTTTCTTT
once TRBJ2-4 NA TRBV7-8 CASSLAKNIQYF TGTGCCAGCAGCTTGGCCAAAAACATTCAGTACTTC